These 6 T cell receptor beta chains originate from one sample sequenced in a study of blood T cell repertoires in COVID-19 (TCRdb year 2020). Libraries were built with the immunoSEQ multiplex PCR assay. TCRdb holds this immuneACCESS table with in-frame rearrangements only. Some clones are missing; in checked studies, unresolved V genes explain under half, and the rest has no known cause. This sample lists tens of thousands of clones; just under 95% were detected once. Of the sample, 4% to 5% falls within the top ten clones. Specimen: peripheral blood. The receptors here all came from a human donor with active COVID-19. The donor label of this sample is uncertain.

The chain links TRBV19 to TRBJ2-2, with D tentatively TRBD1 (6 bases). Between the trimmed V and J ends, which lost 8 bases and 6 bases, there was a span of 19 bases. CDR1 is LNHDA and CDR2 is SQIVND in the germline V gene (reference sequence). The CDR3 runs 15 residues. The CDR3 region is CASSTRQGTAGELFF. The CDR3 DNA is TGTGCCAGTTCTACCAGGCAGGGGACCGCCGGGGAGCTGTTTTTT. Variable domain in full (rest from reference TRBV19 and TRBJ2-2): DGGITQSPKYLFRKEGQNVTLSCEQNLNHDAMYWYRQDPGQGLRLIYYSQIVNDFQKGDIAEGYSVSREKKESFPLTVTSAQKNPTAFYLCASSTRQGTAGELFFGEGSRLTVL.

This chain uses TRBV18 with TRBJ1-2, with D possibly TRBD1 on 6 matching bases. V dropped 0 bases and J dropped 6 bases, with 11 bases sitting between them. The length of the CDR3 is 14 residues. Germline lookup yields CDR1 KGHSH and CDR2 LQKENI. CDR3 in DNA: TGTGCCAGCTCACCACCCACAGGGCGCCATGGCTACACCTTC. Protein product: CASSPPTGRHGYTF.

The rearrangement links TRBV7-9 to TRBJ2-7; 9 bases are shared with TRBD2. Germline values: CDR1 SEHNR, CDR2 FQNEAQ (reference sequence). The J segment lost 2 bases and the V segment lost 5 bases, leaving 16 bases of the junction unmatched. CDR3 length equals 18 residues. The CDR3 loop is CASSLPLVEREVPYEQYF. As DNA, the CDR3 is TGTGCCAGCAGCCTTCCCTTGGTGGAGCGGGAGGTCCCCTACGAGCAGTACTTC.

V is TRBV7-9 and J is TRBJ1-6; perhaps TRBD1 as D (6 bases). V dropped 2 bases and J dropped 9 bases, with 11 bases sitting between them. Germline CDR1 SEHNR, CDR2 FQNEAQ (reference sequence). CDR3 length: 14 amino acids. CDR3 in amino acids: CASSLSTGFSPLHF. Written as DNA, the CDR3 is TGTGCCAGCAGCTTATCGACAGGTTTTTCACCCCTCCACTTT. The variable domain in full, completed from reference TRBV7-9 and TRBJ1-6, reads DTGVSQNPRHKITKRGQNVTFRCDPISEHNRLYWYRQTLGQGPEFLTYFQNEAQLEKSRLLSDRFSAERPKGSFSTLEIQRTEQGDSAMYLCASSLSTGFSPLHFGNGTRLTVT.

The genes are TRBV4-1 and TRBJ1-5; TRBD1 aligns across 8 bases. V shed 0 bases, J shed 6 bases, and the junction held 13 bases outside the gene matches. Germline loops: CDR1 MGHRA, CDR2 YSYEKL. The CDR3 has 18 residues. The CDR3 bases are TGCGCCAGCAGCCAAGAGGGGGGAGGACAGGGATGGGGTCAGCCCCAGCATTTT. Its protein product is CASSQEGGGQGWGQPQHF.

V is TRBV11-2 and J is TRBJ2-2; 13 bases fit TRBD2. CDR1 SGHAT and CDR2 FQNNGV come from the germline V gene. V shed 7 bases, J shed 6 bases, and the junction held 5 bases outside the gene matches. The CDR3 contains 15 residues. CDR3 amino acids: CASIKLAGGPGELFF. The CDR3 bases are TGTGCCAGCATCAAACTAGCGGGGGGGCCCGGGGAGCTGTTTTTT.